This TCR beta chain was captured in a study of CD8 T cells in ankylosing spondylitis. Findings and caveats of the study: A subset of motif variants has previously been described in the synovial fluid and blood of reactive arthritis. One TCR beta motif, made up of 7 or 8 highly homologous variants, appeared characteristic of ankylosing spondylitis blood.

Construction of TCR beta libraries was performed using quantitative 5'-RACE with molecular barcodes. Each CDR3 protein gets one entry after TCRdb re-called the 5' RACE reads with MiXCR. This table holds roughly 250,000 distinct CDR3 sequences, around 7.8% found once. This clonotype was recorded many times. Its matching antigen is unknown. The clonotype originates from a male donor with ankylosing spondylitis or in good health (not recorded which). Sequencing was done on a sample of blood, either unsorted or a sorted T cell fraction (not recorded which).

CDR3 residues: CSARESQGVGGYTF. DNA of the CDR3: TGCAGTGCTAGAGAATCGCAGGGGGTGGGGGGCTACACCTTC. The chain employs TRBV20-1 and TRBJ1-2; 7 nucleotides align to TRBD1. Germline V lookup: CDR1 DFQATT, CDR2 SNEGSKA (reference sequence). Trimming cost V 0 bases and J 8 bases; bases outside gene matches: 9. The CDR3 length is 14 residues.